Following are 30 T cell receptor beta chains from one sample sequenced in a study of cytomegalovirus exposure and HLA in healthy donors. The PCR employed 60 Vbeta primers together with 13 Jbeta primers. Sequenced by immunoSEQ multiplex PCR; TCRdb stores in-frame clones only, minus some. The table lists about 130,000 clones, approximately 84% of them singletons. Sequenced: PBMCs. The receptors here all came from a boy aged 2-15 years in good health and CMV-seronegative.

The chain has TRBV28 and TRBJ1-1, with D possibly being TRBD1 (5 bases). V was pared by 3 bases and J by 5 bases, with 7 bases between. The CDR3 covers 12 residues. Germline CDR1 is MDHEN and CDR2 is SYDVKM. The CDR3 DNA sequence: TGTGCCAGCAGTTTGCGGGGGACTGAAGCTTTCTTT. The encoded protein is CASSLRGTEAFF.

V gene TRBV7-9 combines with J gene TRBJ2-5, with 7 positions matching TRBD1. CDR3 length equals 15 residues. V trimming: 5 bases; J trimming: 1 base; junction bases outside the gene matches: 7. The germline gives CDR1 SEHNR, CDR2 FQNEAQ (reference sequence). CDR3 amino acids: CASSPGTVSQETQYF. The CDR3, as DNA: TGTGCCAGCAGCCCCGGGACAGTCTCCCAAGAGACCCAGTACTTC. The complete variable domain, with remaining parts taken from reference TRBV7-9 and TRBJ2-5, reads DTGVSQNPRHKITKRGQNVTFRCDPISEHNRLYWYRQTLGQGPEFLTYFQNEAQLEKSRLLSDRFSAERPKGSFSTLEIQRTEQGDSAMYLCASSPGTVSQETQYFGPGTRLLVL.

CDR3 loop: CASSSRKGGDRDFGRISTDTQYF. CDR3 sequence (DNA): TGTGCCAGCAGTTCTCGGAAAGGGGGGGACAGGGATTTTGGTCGGATAAGCACAGATACGCAGTATTTT. The chain uses TRBV13 and TRBJ2-3; 9 nucleotides align to TRBD1. V shed 6 bases and J 0 bases; nucleotides not matched to a gene: 28. The CDR3 runs 23 residues. CDR1 PRHDT and CDR2 FYEKMQ come from the germline V gene (reference sequence). Full variable domain (outside the CDR3, taken from reference TRBV13 and TRBJ2-3): AAGVIQSPRHLIKEKRETATLKCYPIPRHDTVYWYQQGPGQDPQFLISFYEKMQSDKGSIPDRFSAQQFSDYHSELNMSSLELGDSALYFCASSSRKGGDRDFGRISTDTQYFGPGTRLTVL.

CDR3 protein: CASSQPTTGISYGYTF. The CDR3 DNA reads as TGCGCCAGCAGTCAGCCTACCACAGGAATCAGCTATGGCTACACCTTC. The gene calls are TRBV23-1 and TRBJ1-2, with D possibly TRBD1 on 5 matching bases. TRBV23-1 is classed as an ORF, of uncertain function. Trimming removed 3 bases from V and 4 bases from J, with 18 bases in between. The CDR3 is 16 amino acids.

The genes are TRBV10-3 and TRBJ2-6; TRBD1 matches 7 bases. The CDR3 runs 15 residues. V lost 8 bases to trimming and J lost 2 bases; unmatched junction nucleotides: 6. Germline V CDR1 and CDR2: ENHRY, SYGVKD. The CDR3 reads CAIGTVGTGANVLTF. CDR3 nucleotide sequence: TGTGCCATCGGGACAGTCGGAACTGGGGCCAACGTCCTGACTTTC.

V gene TRBV5-4 combines with J gene TRBJ2-5; possibly TRBD2 for D (5 bases). This CDR3 comprises 16 residues. Germline V gene data show CDR1 as SGHNT and CDR2 as YYREEE (reference sequence). With 2 bases removed from V and 1 base from J, the gap between germline ends came to 15 bases. CDR3 DNA: TGTGCCAGCAGCTTCGAGATCGGCCGGGGCCAAGAGACCCAGTACTTC. As protein: CASSFEIGRGQETQYF.

This sequence joins TRBV6-4 and TRBJ1-2; 10 nucleotides agree with TRBD1. V shed 6 bases, J shed 4 bases, and the junction held 5 bases outside the gene matches. Germline assignment: CDR1 MRHNA and CDR2 SNTAGT. The CDR3 is 14 residues long. As DNA, the CDR3 is TGTGCCAGCAGCCCGGGACAGGGGTTCTATGGCTACACCTTC. Residues: CASSPGQGFYGYTF.

About this clone itself: The same CDR3 arises from other DNA sequences in this sample as well. The CDR3 region has the DNA TGTGCCAGCAGCTCTCGAGAGACCCAGTACTTC. Translation gives CASSSRETQYF. The chain uses TRBV7-6 and TRBJ2-5; D is unclear. The germline V and J ends were trimmed by 4 bases and 4 bases, with 4 bases remaining between them. The CDR3 covers 11 residues. Germline CDR1 reads SGHVS; CDR2 reads FNYEAQ.

The V call is TRBV6-6, the J call TRBJ1-2; D may be TRBD1 (5 bases). The CDR3 has 13 amino acids. Trimming cost V 5 bases and J 3 bases, with 10 bases left between them. Germline V gene data show CDR1 as MNHNY and CDR2 as SVGAGI (reference sequence). CDR3 bases: TGTGCCAGCAGTGATACAGGTGACTATGGCTACACCTTC. It translates to CASSDTGDYGYTF.

This rearrangement joins TRBV6-5 to TRBJ2-1; perhaps TRBD2 as D (5 bases). CDR3 length: 12 amino acids. The V gene's germline CDR1 is MNHEY and CDR2 SVGAGI. The V gene lost 7 bases and the J gene lost 9 bases, with 13 bases spanning the gap. CDR3 sequence (DNA): TGTGCCAGCACTTCGGGGTTTGGTGAGCAGTTCTTC. Translating gives CASTSGFGEQFF.

This sequence joins TRBV2 and TRBJ2-1, with 9 nucleotides matching TRBD2. The CDR3 contains 13 residues. CDR1 and CDR2 (germline): SNHLY, FYNNEI. Trimming at V came to 8 bases and at J to 4 bases, leaving 3 bases not matched to a gene. CDR3 in amino acids: CASLAGGYNEQFF. CDR3 sequence (DNA): TGTGCCAGCTTGGCGGGGGGGTACAATGAGCAGTTCTTC. The whole variable domain, filled in from reference TRBV2 and TRBJ2-1, reads EPEVTQTPSHQVTQMGQEVILRCVPISNHLYFYWYRQILGQKVEFLVSFYNNEISEKSEIFDDQFSVERPDGSNFTLKIRSTKLEDSAMYFCASLAGGYNEQFFGPGTRLTVL.

The rearrangement links TRBV7-2 to TRBJ1-1, with 7 bases aligning to TRBD1. CDR3 length equals 14 residues. In germline, CDR1 is SGHTA, CDR2 FQGNSA. V trimming: 5 bases; J trimming: 4 bases; junction bases outside the gene matches: 7. The CDR3 region is CASSLTGLGTEAFF. CDR3 DNA sequence: TGTGCCAGCAGCCTGACAGGGCTCGGCACTGAAGCTTTCTTT.

V and J are TRBV5-1 and TRBJ2-5; 8 nucleotides match TRBD2. The ends lost 5 bases at V and 4 bases at J; junction bases unmatched: 10. This CDR3 has 15 residues. Germline CDR1 and CDR2: SGHRS and YFSETQ. CDR3 sequence: CASRDPSLAGETQYF. In DNA form, the CDR3 reads TGCGCCAGCAGGGACCCCAGCCTAGCGGGAGAGACCCAGTACTTC. Full variable domain (outside the CDR3, taken from reference TRBV5-1 and TRBJ2-5): KAGVTQTPRYLIKTRGQQVTLSCSPISGHRSVSWYQQTPGQGLQFLFEYFSETQRNKGNFPGRFSGRQFSNSRSEMNVSTLELGDSALYLCASRDPSLAGETQYFGPGTRLLVL.

This clone was seen ten or more times. The V call is TRBV6-1, the J call TRBJ2-6, with 7 bases that match TRBD1. J lost 3 bases, V lost 5 bases, and 1 base had no gene match. Germline-derived CDR1 and CDR2 are MNHNS and SASEGT. CDR3 length: 14 residues. CDR3 region: CASSTGDGANVLTF. For the CDR3, the DNA is TGTGCCAGCAGTACAGGGGATGGGGCCAACGTCCTGACTTTC.

This chain's CDR3 is CASSISTRDTQYF. The DNA for the CDR3 is TGTGCCAGTAGTATCTCAACTAGAGATACGCAGTATTTT. J is TRBJ2-3 and V is TRBV19; maybe TRBD2 (5 bases). Germline CDR1 reads LNHDA; CDR2 reads SQIVND (reference sequence). The ends were cut back, 3 bases at V and 5 bases at J, with 9 bases in the middle. CDR3 length equals 13 residues.

The V and J genes are TRBV4-1 and TRBJ2-1; D gene ambiguous. CDR1 is MGHRA, CDR2 YSYEKL, per germline. Trimming stripped 1 base from V and 8 bases from J, with 12 bases between. This CDR3 contains 14 residues. CDR3 amino acids: CASSQGGYNYEQFF. The CDR3 bases are TGCGCCAGCAGCCAAGGCGGCTATAACTATGAGCAGTTCTTC.

The V call is TRBV6-6, the J call TRBJ1-1, with TRBD1 matching over 7 bases. V dropped 6 bases and J dropped 5; count of bases not matched to a gene: 9. The CDR3 is made up of 14 amino acids. Germline assignment: CDR1 MNHNY and CDR2 SVGAGI (reference sequence). CDR3 amino acids: CASSPRGTGTEAFF. CDR3 nucleotides: TGTGCCAGCAGCCCCAGGGGGACCGGGACTGAAGCTTTCTTT.

In the case of this clone: At one boundary the junction diverges from the germline segment, which might be a read error. The rearrangement uses TRBV11-2 and TRBJ1-1; perhaps TRBD1 as D (5 bases). The CDR3 length is 13 residues. CDR1 is SGHAT and CDR2 is FQNNGV in the germline V gene. The CDR3 region is CAGSLGWGAEAFF. The CDR3 nucleotides are TGTGCCGGCAGCCTCGGATGGGGGGCTGAAGCTTTCTTT. The variable domain in full, completed from reference TRBV11-2 and TRBJ1-1, reads EAGVAQSPRYKIIEKRQSVAFWCNPISGHATLYWYQQILGQGPKLLIQFQNNGVVDDSQLPKDRFSAERLKGVDSTLKIQPAKLEDSAVYLCAGSLGWGAEAFFGQGTRLTVV.

CDR3 DNA: TGTGCCAGCAGCGTAGCTACGGGTAACACCGGGGAGCTGTTTTTT. Translated: CASSVATGNTGELFF. The chain has TRBV9 and TRBJ2-2, with D unresolved. The CDR3 covers 15 residues. Trimming took off 0 bases at V and 2 bases at J, with 8 bases between the two ends. Germline V gives CDR1 SGDLS, CDR2 YYNGEE.

This chain uses TRBV6-5 with TRBJ1-2; the D is unclear. Germline lookup yields CDR1 MNHEY and CDR2 SVGAGI. The CDR3 has 14 residues. The V and J ends lost 5 bases and 8 bases respectively, with 18 bases between them. CDR3 sequence reads: CASSPLGWSEGYTF. In DNA, the CDR3 is TGTGCCAGCAGTCCCCTCGGGTGGTCTGAGGGCTACACCTTC.

This clone showed up just a few times. The chain has TRBV7-2 and TRBJ1-1; D possibly corresponds to TRBD1 (5 bases). Trimming pared 2 bases from V and 1 base from J, leaving 11 bases between. CDR1 and CDR2 from the germline V gene are SGHTA and FQGNSA. The CDR3 has 15 residues. The CDR3 region has the DNA TGTGCCAGCAGCTTACCGGGGGAAGGGAACACTGAAGCTTTCTTT. Residues: CASSLPGEGNTEAFF.

This clone has only a few counts. This chain joins TRBV19 and TRBJ2-1; TRBD2 agrees at 10 bases. This CDR3 spans 15 amino acids. Germline V CDR1 and CDR2: LNHDA, SQIVND (reference sequence). V trimming: 11 bases; J trimming: 7 bases; junction bases outside the gene matches: 14. The CDR3 nucleotides are TGTGCCTCAAAGCTCGCGGGACTAGCGATGAATGAGCAGTTCTTC. This gives the protein CASKLAGLAMNEQFF.

This clone was counted once. In DNA form, the CDR3 reads TGTGCCAGCAGCCCCGGACGGGGAGGAGTCGACACCATATATTTT. As protein: CASSPGRGGVDTIYF. The rearrangement joins TRBV4-2 to TRBJ1-3; no definite D call. The germline V gene has CDR1 LGHNA and CDR2 YNFKEQ. CDR3 length: 15 amino acids. The V end was cut by 4 bases, the J end by 8 bases, with 18 bases between.

The genes are TRBV13 and TRBJ2-5, with D tentatively TRBD1 (6 bases). This CDR3 has 14 residues. CDR1 is PRHDT, CDR2 FYEKMQ, per germline (reference sequence). V was pared by 5 bases and J by 7 bases, with 17 bases between. The CDR3 nucleotides are TGTGCCAGCAGCGGCATGGGGGCTGGAGGGACCCAGTACTTC. It encodes CASSGMGAGGTQYF. Looking up the rest from reference TRBV13 and TRBJ2-5 gives the full variable domain: AAGVIQSPRHLIKEKRETATLKCYPIPRHDTVYWYQQGPGQDPQFLISFYEKMQSDKGSIPDRFSAQQFSDYHSELNMSSLELGDSALYFCASSGMGAGGTQYFGPGTRLLVL.

J is TRBJ2-2 and V is TRBV11-3; D possibly corresponds to TRBD2 (5 bases). The V and J ends lost 2 bases and 0 bases respectively, with 7 bases between them. Per the germline V gene, CDR1 is SGHNT and CDR2 is YENEEA. CDR3 length: 15 amino acids. The CDR3 DNA follows: TGTGCCAGCAGCTTAACGGGATCGAACACCGGGGAGCTGTTTTTT. Translating gives CASSLTGSNTGELFF.

This clone appeared once. The chain recombines TRBV10-3 with TRBJ1-5; TRBD1 agrees at 9 bases. Germline CDR1 ENHRY, CDR2 SYGVKD. V was clipped by 10 bases and J by 6 bases; unmatched bases: 7. The CDR3 loop spans 13 amino acids. The CDR3 nucleotides are TGTGCCACCCGGGACAGGGAGGGTCAGCCCCAGCATTTT. Translation: CATRDREGQPQHF.

The chain is built from TRBV6-1 and TRBJ1-2, with TRBD1 matching 9 bases. The V segment lost 5 bases and the J segment 5 bases; nucleotides outside the gene matches: 3. The CDR3 sequence is 13 residues long. Germline assignment: CDR1 MNHNS and CDR2 SASEGT. CDR3 coding DNA: TGTGCCAGCAGTAAACAGGGGGCGTATGGCTACACCTTC. Amino acids: CASSKQGAYGYTF.

This chain uses TRBV6-1 with TRBJ1-1; tentative D call: TRBD1 (5 bases). From germline, CDR1 is MNHNS and CDR2 SASEGT. The CDR3 length is 13 residues. V was shortened by 3 bases and J by 4 bases, with 9 bases between the two germline ends. CDR3 region: CASSESQGTEAFF. The CDR3, as DNA: TGTGCCAGCAGTGAGAGCCAGGGCACTGAAGCTTTCTTT.

The gene calls are TRBV5-1 and TRBJ1-3, with D maybe TRBD1 (5 bases). CDR3 length: 15 amino acids. Germline CDR1 is SGHRS and CDR2 is YFSETQ. The germline V and J ends were trimmed by 0 bases and 3 bases, with 10 bases remaining between them. In DNA, the CDR3 is TGCGCCAGCAGCTTGGCAGGGTTCGGTGGAAACACCATATATTTT. It specifies CASSLAGFGGNTIYF.

This clone was counted once. This sequence joins TRBV9 and TRBJ1-2; D is unclear. The germline CDR1 and CDR2 sequences are SGDLS and YYNGEE. Deletions cut 3 bases from V and 8 bases from J, with 23 bases between. CDR3 length: 16 amino acids. CDR3 amino acids: CASSAPFGRESLGYTF. The CDR3 DNA is TGTGCCAGCAGCGCACCCTTCGGCCGGGAGTCTCTAGGCTACACCTTC.